This TCR beta chain derives from a study of a mutant IDH1 vaccine in newly diagnosed glioma. The wider study: The treated population exhibited a male proportion of roughly 60%, a female proportion of about 38%, and a mean age of about 40 years. Patients previously underwent radiotherapy, temozolomide, or both, and most underwent both.

The time point is: baseline, week 1 (first vaccination visit). Treatment described: pre-vaccination baseline after standard-of-care therapy. With 4 bases removed from V and 4 bases from J, the gap between germline ends came to 11 bases. Germline CDR1 reads SQVTM; CDR2 reads ANQGSEA. This CDR3 is 12 amino acids long. The assay was immunoSEQ multiplex PCR, and TCRdb's table has in-frame clones only and misses some. The table lists around 63,000 clones, around 92% of them singletons, with approximately 2.4% in the top ten. The sequence was obtained from a man between 50 and 59 years old with glioma. The source was PBMCs, collected from a glioma patient treated with radiotherapy, temozolomide or both. The chain employs TRBV29-1 and TRBJ2-7, with D perhaps given as TRBD1 or TRBD2 (5 bases each). The DNA for the CDR3 is TGCAGCGTTGGAGGGCAGGGATACGAGCAGTACTTC. Protein product: CSVGGQGYEQYF.